Listed below are T cell receptor beta chains from one sample, sequenced in a study of response to subunit inactivated influenza vaccine. From the RT-PCR reads, TCRdb called clonotypes with MiXCR, one entry per CDR3 protein. This sample has around 190,000 distinct CDR3 sequences, with around 9% found just once. Sequenced here: non-naive T cells sorted from PBMCs, sampled on the day of vaccination. These receptors came from a man aged 45-65 years who received an inactivated influenza vaccine. CDR3s include the opening cysteine and the closing phenylalanine or tryptophan. Fields, in order: CDR3 DNA, CDR3 protein, V gene, D gene, clone size, J gene. D genes are given only for firm matches. Clone size, where shown, is once, few, many, or a class for clones that have expanded.

TGTGCCAGCAGCTCCAAGACTAGCGGGGGCCTTGGGACCCAGTACTTC	CASSSKTSGGLGTQYF	TRBV7-2	TRBD2	many	TRBJ2-5
TGTGCCAGCAGTGGCCCGAGGGGGGCAACTAATGAAAAACTGTTTTTT	CASSGPRGATNEKLFF	TRBV28	NA	many	TRBJ1-4
TGTGCCAGCAGCAAACGGGAGACCCTGAACACTGAAGCTTTCTTT	CASSKRETLNTEAFF	TRBV7-2	NA	few	TRBJ1-1
TGTGCCAGCAGCTCACAGGGAAGGCAGACCCAGTACTTC	CASSSQGRQTQYF	TRBV7-9	NA	many	TRBJ2-5
TGCAGTGCTAGAGATGAGGGCCATTGGACAGATGAGCAGTTCTTC	CSARDEGHWTDEQFF	TRBV20-1	NA	few	TRBJ2-1
TGTGCCTGGAGTGTACCGGGCGAAAACATTCAGTACTTC	CAWSVPGENIQYF	TRBV30	NA	NA	TRBJ2-4
TGCAGTGCTAGAGCCCTGGGCCTGGACGATGAGCAGTTCTTC	CSARALGLDDEQFF	TRBV20-1	NA	NA	TRBJ2-1
TGTGCCACACTTCCCCTCGCTAAACGGAACACTGAAGCTTTCTTT	CATLPLAKRNTEAFF	TRBV11-2	NA	NA	TRBJ1-1
TGTGCCAGCAGTTACGTCCAGGGAGAGCAGCAGCCCCAGCATTTT	CASSYVQGEQQPQHF	TRBV6-2/TRBV6-3	NA	few	TRBJ1-5
TGTGCCAGCAGCCAAGCGGGAGTAAACGAGCAGTACTTC	CASSQAGVNEQYF	TRBV3-1	NA	many	TRBJ2-7
TGTGCCAGCAGCCCCCTGGGACTAGCGGGAGCCGAGCAGTACTTC	CASSPLGLAGAEQYF	TRBV7-2	TRBD2	many	TRBJ2-7
TGTGCCAGCAGCCAAGGCTCAGGGGCGGTTAATTCACCCCTCCACTTT	CASSQGSGAVNSPLHF	TRBV3-1	NA	NA	TRBJ1-6
TGTGCCAGCAGACCGGTGGGGGGGCGGAAGACCCAGTACTTC	CASRPVGGRKTQYF	TRBV27	NA	NA	TRBJ2-5
TGTGCCAGCAGCCGGACTAGCGGGAGTTTCTACGAGCAGTACTTC	CASSRTSGSFYEQYF	TRBV3-1	TRBD2	NA	TRBJ2-7
TGCGCCAGCAGCCCCGGAGGGTTGGTCCTCAGGAGGAACACCGGGGAGCTGTTTTTT	CASSPGGLVLRRNTGELFF	TRBV4-3	NA	many	TRBJ2-2
TGTGCCGCAGGACAGAATTCACCCCTCCACTTT	CAAGQNSPLHF	TRBV10-3	NA	few	TRBJ1-6
TGTGCCCGGAGAGGGGGCGGGAACGAGCAGTACTTC	CARRGGGNEQYF	TRBV30	NA	NA	TRBJ2-7
TGTGCCAGCAGCCGAGACAGGGGCGACAATCAGCCCCAGCATTTT	CASSRDRGDNQPQHF	TRBV7-2	TRBD1	NA	TRBJ1-5
TGTGCCAGCAGTCTCAGCCCAAGGACAGCTACTCAAGAGACCCAGTACTTC	CASSLSPRTATQETQYF	TRBV6-2/TRBV6-3	NA	many	TRBJ2-5